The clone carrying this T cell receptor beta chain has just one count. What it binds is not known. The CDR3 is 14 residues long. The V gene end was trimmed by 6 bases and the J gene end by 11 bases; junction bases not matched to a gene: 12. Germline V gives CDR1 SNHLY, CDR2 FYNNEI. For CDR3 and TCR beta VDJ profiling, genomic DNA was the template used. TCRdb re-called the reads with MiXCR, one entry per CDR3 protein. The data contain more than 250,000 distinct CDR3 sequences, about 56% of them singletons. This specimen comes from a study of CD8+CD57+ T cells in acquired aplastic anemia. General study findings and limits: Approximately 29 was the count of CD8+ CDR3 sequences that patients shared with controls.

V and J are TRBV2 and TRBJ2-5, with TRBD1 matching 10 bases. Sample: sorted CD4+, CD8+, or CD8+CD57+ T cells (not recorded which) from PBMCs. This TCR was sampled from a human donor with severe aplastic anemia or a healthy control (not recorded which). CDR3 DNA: TGTGCCAGCAGGAGGGGGACAGGGGAATTCGGGCAGTACTTC. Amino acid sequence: CASRRGTGEFGQYF.